The TCR beta chain under discussion was sequenced for a study of blood T cell repertoires in COVID-19. Study as a whole: Samples came from the United States, Italy and Spain, spanning acute and convalescent COVID-19. Sample material is recorded as cDNA or gDNA derived from T cells, B-cell-depleted T cells, or PBMCs.

As processed by the authors: Amplified reference gene primers provided the basis for estimating nucleated cell counts. The assay was immunoSEQ multiplex PCR, and TCRdb's table has in-frame clones only and misses some. Clone size and the V and J calls come from that table; the DNA yielded D and trimming. The data hold over 100,000 clones, with about 80% observed a single time. In germline, CDR1 is SGHTA, CDR2 FQGNSA. This CDR3 region has 15 residues. V lost 2 bases, J lost 3 bases, and 11 bases lay in between. What was sequenced was peripheral blood. V is TRBV7-2 and J is TRBJ1-3; a possible D gene is TRBD1 (6 bases). This sequence was found in a woman aged 60 to 75 with acute or convalescent COVID-19. CDR3 loop: CASSLMGAHGNTIYF. The CDR3 DNA follows: TGTGCCAGCAGCTTAATGGGGGCGCATGGAAACACCATATATTTT.